This passage covers 9 T cell receptor beta chains from one sample sequenced in a study of T cell responses to AZD1222 COVID-19 vaccine. Produced via immunoSEQ multiplex PCR; TCRdb's table is partial and in-frame only. The profile covers under 60,000 clones, with around nine tenths appearing a single time and over 4% taken by the ten largest. Sample: peripheral blood, taken 28 days after the second AZD1222 dose. These receptors were taken from an adult who received the AZD1222 COVID-19 vaccine.

This chain connects TRBV27 to TRBJ2-7; 8 bases align to TRBD2. The germline V gene encodes CDR1 MNHEY and CDR2 SMNVEV (reference sequence). The CDR3 contains 15 residues. The J segment lost 4 bases and the V segment lost 6 bases, leaving 11 bases of the junction unmatched. The CDR3 spells CASRNVLRGGYEQYF. DNA of the CDR3: TGTGCCAGCAGGAACGTCCTTCGCGGGGGGTACGAGCAGTACTTC.

This clone was observed a single time. This sequence joins TRBV29-1 and TRBJ2-3, with TRBD2 as a possible D gene (6 bases). The germline V and J ends were trimmed by 7 bases and 0 bases, with 14 bases remaining between them. The CDR3 length is 14 residues. From germline, CDR1 is SQVTM and CDR2 ANQGSEA. CDR3 in DNA: TGCAGCGGAGATAGCGGATCTAGCACAGATACGCAGTATTTT. As protein: CSGDSGSSTDTQYF.

This clone has only one observation. The chain links TRBV5-4 to TRBJ2-1; 8 bases are shared with TRBD2. Germline CDR1 SGHNT, CDR2 YYREEE (reference sequence). The junction had 5 bases not matched to a gene; V was cut back by 0 bases and J by 6 bases. CDR3 length equals 15 residues. Written as DNA, the CDR3 is TGTGCCAGCAGCTTGGTCGCGGGAGGAGGCAATGAGCAGTTCTTC. Its translation: CASSLVAGGGNEQFF.

The V gene is TRBV24-1, the J gene TRBJ2-1; no reliable D call. The CDR3 runs 13 residues. CDR1 is KGHDR, CDR2 SFDVKD, per germline. The V end was cut by 4 bases, the J end by 12 bases, with 15 bases between. CDR3 in amino acids: CATSDPQTVGQFF. CDR3 DNA sequence: TGTGCCACCAGTGACCCGCAGACCGTGGGGCAGTTCTTC.

The chain carries TRBV11-2 and TRBJ2-7; 10 bases are a match to TRBD1. This CDR3 region has 15 residues. Germline V lookup: CDR1 SGHAT, CDR2 FQNNGV. The J segment lost 2 bases and the V segment lost 6 bases, leaving 7 bases of the junction unmatched. The CDR3 nucleotides are TGTGCCAGCAGGGTGGGGACAGGGGCTACCTACGAGCAGTACTTC. Translating gives CASRVGTGATYEQYF.

The J gene is TRBJ1-1, the V gene TRBV18; D call uncertain. Germline values: CDR1 KGHSH, CDR2 LQKENI. CDR3 size: 16 residues. Trimming removed 3 bases from V and 0 bases from J, with 14 bases in between. CDR3 in amino acids: CASSPTKGRMNTEAFF. CDR3 nucleotide sequence: TGTGCCAGCTCACCCACGAAAGGGCGGATGAACACTGAAGCTTTCTTT.

The chain joins TRBV24-1 to TRBJ1-1; D remains ambiguous. The CDR3 consists of 12 residues. CDR1 is KGHDR and CDR2 is SFDVKD in the germline V gene. V was pared by 4 bases and J by 7 bases, with 9 bases between. The CDR3 loop reads CATSDQTGEAFF. DNA of the CDR3: TGTGCCACCAGTGACCAGACGGGTGAAGCTTTCTTT.

J is TRBJ2-5 and V is TRBV5-6, with 8 bases that match TRBD1. The junction had 10 bases not matched to a gene; V was cut back by 5 bases and J by 7 bases. CDR1 and CDR2 from the germline V gene are SGHDT and YYEEEE. The CDR3 has 14 amino acids. CDR3 DNA sequence: TGTGCCAGCAGAGAACAGGGGGTCAGGGGGACCCAGTACTTC. This sequence encodes CASREQGVRGTQYF.

The chain links TRBV5-8 to TRBJ2-7, with 10 positions matching TRBD2. Germline loops: CDR1 SGHTS, CDR2 YDEGEE. The CDR3 loop spans 15 amino acids. V trimming: 2 bases; J trimming: 2 bases; junction bases outside the gene matches: 4. The CDR3 is CASSFGTSETYEQYF. CDR3 sequence (DNA): TGTGCCAGCAGCTTCGGGACTAGCGAGACCTACGAGCAGTACTTC.